The present T cell receptor beta chain was sequenced within a study of cytomegalovirus exposure and HLA in healthy donors. This CDR3 region has 15 residues. The V gene end was trimmed by 6 bases and the J gene end by 6 bases; junction bases not matched to a gene: 6. Germline V CDR1 and CDR2: MNHNS, SASEGT. The table lists this clone with a count of one. The PCR used 60 Vbeta and 13 Jbeta primers. This table comes from immunoSEQ multiplex PCR, and its TCRdb copy is limited to in-frame clones, with some not included. The repertoire consists of roughly 200,000 clones, with over 60% occurring once and the leading ten covering over 0.55%.

The rearrangement uses TRBV6-1 and TRBJ2-3; 13 bases are shared with TRBD2. The clonotype comes from a man aged 18 to 30 in good health and CMV-seronegative. Material: PBMCs. This CDR3 is CASSSGLAGVDTQYF. The CDR3 coding sequence is TGTGCCAGCAGCTCCGGACTAGCGGGAGTCGATACGCAGTATTTT.